The 3 T cell receptor beta chains below all came from one sample that was sequenced in a study of graft-versus-host responses after intestinal transplantation. The antigens these receptors bind are not known. Here immunoSEQ multiplex PCR was the method, and the copy in TCRdb shows in-frame clones only, minus some. Here the sample spans around 120,000 clones, roughly 95% being singletons. Sequencing was performed on unstimulated CD8+ T cells sorted from spleen or lymph node cells, taken before intestinal transplant. Receptor source: a human donor who received an intestinal transplant.

This chain joins TRBV9 and TRBJ2-7, with TRBD1 matching over 9 bases. Germline V CDR1 and CDR2: SGDLS, YYNGEE. The length of the CDR3 is 17 residues. With V trimmed by 4 bases and J by 5 bases, 16 bases remained unmatched. The CDR3 loop reads CASSPHPPGQGVNEQYF. CDR3 nucleotides: TGTGCCAGCAGCCCTCACCCACCGGGACAGGGAGTCAACGAGCAGTACTTC.

The rearrangement links TRBV27 to TRBJ2-5; 8 bases align to TRBD2. With V trimmed by 4 bases and J by 5 bases, 15 bases remained unmatched. The CDR3 is made up of 17 amino acids. Germline V gene data show CDR1 as MNHEY and CDR2 as SMNVEV (reference sequence). The CDR3 DNA reads TGTGCCAGCAGTTCGTACGATGAGAGCGGGAGCGGGGAGACCCAGTACTTC. Protein: CASSSYDESGSGETQYF.

This clone was seen a single time. The chain recombines TRBV9 with TRBJ2-2; TRBD2 aligns across 11 bases. In germline, CDR1 is SGDLS, CDR2 YYNGEE. V lost 0 bases and J lost 4; bases outside the gene matches: 8. The CDR3 sequence is 18 residues long. The CDR3 DNA is TGTGCCAGCAGCGTAGAACTAGCGGGGGAGAGGAGCACCGGGGAGCTGTTTTTT. It yields the protein CASSVELAGERSTGELFF. The complete variable domain, with remaining parts taken from reference TRBV9 and TRBJ2-2, reads DSGVTQTPKHLITATGQRVTLRCSPRSGDLSVYWYQQSLDQGLQFLIQYYNGEERAKGNILERFSAQQFPDLHSELNLSSLELGDSALYFCASSVELAGERSTGELFFGEGSRLTVL.